These T cell receptor beta chains were read from a single sample in a study of shared clonotypes between healthy human individuals. Clones were read by immunoSEQ multiplex PCR, and TCRdb kept only the in-frame ones, dropping some. The data contain a few hundred thousand clones, just over 65% of them singletons. Sequencing was performed on memory CD4+ T cells sorted from blood. The receptors come from a man between 25 and 39 years old in good health. CDR3s include the opening cysteine and the closing phenylalanine or tryptophan. Each record gives: CDR3 protein, J gene, V gene, clone size. Expanded clones are given a class, and other clones once, few, many or no size at all.

CDR3aa: CASSRTGAGITDTQYF
j_gene: TRBJ2-3
v_gene: TRBV19
abundance: .

CDR3aa: CASSADRVRETQYF
j_gene: TRBJ2-5
v_gene: TRBV2
abundance: .

CDR3aa: CASSLYAGTNNEQFF
j_gene: TRBJ2-1
v_gene: TRBV7-6
abundance: .

CDR3aa: CASGSGQGAGEQFF
j_gene: TRBJ2-1
v_gene: TRBV12-5
abundance: .

CDR3aa: CASSPNSGVSDTQYF
j_gene: TRBJ2-3
v_gene: TRBV18
abundance: .

CDR3aa: CASTLGGNTEAFF
j_gene: TRBJ1-1
v_gene: TRBV5-1
abundance: .

CDR3aa: CASTPRMGGETQYF
j_gene: TRBJ2-5
v_gene: TRBV6-5
abundance: .

CDR3aa: CASSLISGYTDTQYF
j_gene: TRBJ2-3
v_gene: TRBV7-2
abundance: .

CDR3aa: CATSRDYRENEQYF
j_gene: TRBJ2-7
v_gene: TRBV15
abundance: .

CDR3aa: CASSTHRGNQPQHF
j_gene: TRBJ1-5
v_gene: TRBV19
abundance: few

CDR3aa: CASSLWGGAGANVLTF
j_gene: TRBJ2-6
v_gene: TRBV28
abundance: .

CDR3aa: CASSSGTGSEKLFF
j_gene: TRBJ1-4
v_gene: TRBV11-1
abundance: .

CDR3aa: CVRSPRQGKEQYF
j_gene: TRBJ2-7
v_gene: TRBV7-5
abundance: .

CDR3aa: CSVDRGHGGELFF
j_gene: TRBJ2-2
v_gene: TRBV29-1
abundance: .

CDR3aa: CASSIAREVQPQHF
j_gene: TRBJ1-5
v_gene: TRBV19
abundance: few

CDR3aa: CASSPQGLAGGPTQYF
j_gene: TRBJ2-5
v_gene: TRBV7-6
abundance: few

CDR3aa: CASSEDSGRASKTQYF
j_gene: TRBJ2-5
v_gene: TRBV2
abundance: .